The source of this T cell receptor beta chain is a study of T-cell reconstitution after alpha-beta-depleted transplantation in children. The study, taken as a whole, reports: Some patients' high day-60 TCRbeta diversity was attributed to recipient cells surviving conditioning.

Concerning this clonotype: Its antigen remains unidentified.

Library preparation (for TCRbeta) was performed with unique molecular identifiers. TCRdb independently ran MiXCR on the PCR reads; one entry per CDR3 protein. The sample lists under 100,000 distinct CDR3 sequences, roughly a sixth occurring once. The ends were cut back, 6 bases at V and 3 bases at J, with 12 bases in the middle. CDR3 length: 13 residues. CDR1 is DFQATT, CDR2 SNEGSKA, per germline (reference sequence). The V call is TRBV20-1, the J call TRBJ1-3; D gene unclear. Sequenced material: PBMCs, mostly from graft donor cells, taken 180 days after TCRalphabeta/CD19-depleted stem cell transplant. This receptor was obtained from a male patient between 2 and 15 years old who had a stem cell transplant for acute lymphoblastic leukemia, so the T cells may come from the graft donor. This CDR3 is CSAFRPGGNTIYF. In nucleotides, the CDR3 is TGCAGTGCCTTCCGTCCAGGTGGAAACACCATATATTTT.